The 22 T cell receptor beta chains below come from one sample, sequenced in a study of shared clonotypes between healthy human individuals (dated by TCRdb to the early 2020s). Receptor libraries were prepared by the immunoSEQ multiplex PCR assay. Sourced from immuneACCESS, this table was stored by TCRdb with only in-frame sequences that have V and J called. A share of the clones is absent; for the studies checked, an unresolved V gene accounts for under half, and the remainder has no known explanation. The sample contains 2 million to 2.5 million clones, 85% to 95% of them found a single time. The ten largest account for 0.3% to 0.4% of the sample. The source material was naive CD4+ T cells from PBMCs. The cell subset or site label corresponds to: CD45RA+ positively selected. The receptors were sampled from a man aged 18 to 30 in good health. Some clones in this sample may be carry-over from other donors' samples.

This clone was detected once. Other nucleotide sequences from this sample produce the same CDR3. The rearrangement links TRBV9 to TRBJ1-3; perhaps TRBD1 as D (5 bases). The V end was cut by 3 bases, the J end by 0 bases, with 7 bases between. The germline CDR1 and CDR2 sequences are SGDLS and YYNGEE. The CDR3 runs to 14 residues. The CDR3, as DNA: TGTGCCAGCAGCGGGGGCTACTCTGGAAACACCATATATTTT. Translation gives CASSGGYSGNTIYF.

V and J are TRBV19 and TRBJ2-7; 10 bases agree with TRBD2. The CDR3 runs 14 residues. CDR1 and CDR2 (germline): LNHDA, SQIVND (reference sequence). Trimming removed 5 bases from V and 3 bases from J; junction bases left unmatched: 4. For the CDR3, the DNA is TGTGCCAGTAGTGTTGCTAGCGGGAGCTACGAGCAGTACTTC. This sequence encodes CASSVASGSYEQYF.

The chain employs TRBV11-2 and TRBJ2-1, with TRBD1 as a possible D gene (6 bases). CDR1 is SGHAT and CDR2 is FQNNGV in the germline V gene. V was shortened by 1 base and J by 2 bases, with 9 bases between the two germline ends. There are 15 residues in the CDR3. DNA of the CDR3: TGTGCCAGCAGCTTAGGGAGACAGGCCTACAATGAGCAGTTCTTC. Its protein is CASSLGRQAYNEQFF.

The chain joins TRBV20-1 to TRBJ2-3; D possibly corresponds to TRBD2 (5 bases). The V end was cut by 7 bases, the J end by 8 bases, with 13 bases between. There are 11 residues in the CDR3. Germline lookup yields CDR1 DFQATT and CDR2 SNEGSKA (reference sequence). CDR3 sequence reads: CSGWTAGTQYF. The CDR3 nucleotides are TGCAGTGGCTGGACTGCAGGTACGCAGTATTTT.

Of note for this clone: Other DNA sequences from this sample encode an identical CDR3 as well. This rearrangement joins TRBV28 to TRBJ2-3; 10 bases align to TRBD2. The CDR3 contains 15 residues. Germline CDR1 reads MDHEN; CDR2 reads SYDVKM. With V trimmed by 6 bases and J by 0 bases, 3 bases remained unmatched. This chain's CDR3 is CASSLAGGSTDTQYF. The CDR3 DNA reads TGTGCCAGCAGCTTAGCGGGGGGAAGCACAGATACGCAGTATTTT.

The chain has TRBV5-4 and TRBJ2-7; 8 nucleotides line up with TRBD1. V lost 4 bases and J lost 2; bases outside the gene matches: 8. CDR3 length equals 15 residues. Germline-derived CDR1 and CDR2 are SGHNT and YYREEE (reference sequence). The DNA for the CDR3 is TGTGCCAGCAGCACGAGGACAGGGAGTACCTACGAGCAGTACTTC. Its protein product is CASSTRTGSTYEQYF.

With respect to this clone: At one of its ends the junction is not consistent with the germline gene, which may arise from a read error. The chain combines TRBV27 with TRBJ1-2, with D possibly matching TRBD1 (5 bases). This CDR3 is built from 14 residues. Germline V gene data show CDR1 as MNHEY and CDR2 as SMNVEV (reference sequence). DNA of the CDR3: TGTGCCAGCAGTGGTGTGACCACCGGGCGGGGCTACGCCTTC. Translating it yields CASSGVTTGRGYAF.

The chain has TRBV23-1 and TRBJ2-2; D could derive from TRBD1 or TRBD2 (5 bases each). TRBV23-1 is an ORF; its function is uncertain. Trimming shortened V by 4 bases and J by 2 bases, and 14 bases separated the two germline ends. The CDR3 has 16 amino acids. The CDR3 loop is CASSPRRGPNTGELFF. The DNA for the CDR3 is TGCGCCAGCAGTCCACGCCGGGGACCCAACACCGGGGAGCTGTTTTTT.

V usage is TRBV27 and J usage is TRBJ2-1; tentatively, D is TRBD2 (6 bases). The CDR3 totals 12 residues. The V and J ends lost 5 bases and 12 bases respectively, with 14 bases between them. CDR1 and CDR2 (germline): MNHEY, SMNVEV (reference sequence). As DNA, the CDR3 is TGTGCCAGCAGTCTTCGAGCCGGGGGGCAGTTCTTC. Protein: CASSLRAGGQFF.

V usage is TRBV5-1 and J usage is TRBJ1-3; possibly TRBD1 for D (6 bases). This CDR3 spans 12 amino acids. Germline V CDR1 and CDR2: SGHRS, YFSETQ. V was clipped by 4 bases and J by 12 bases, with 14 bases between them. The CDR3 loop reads CASSPRGQDIYF. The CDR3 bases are TGCGCCAGCAGCCCTCGGGGGCAAGACATATATTTT.

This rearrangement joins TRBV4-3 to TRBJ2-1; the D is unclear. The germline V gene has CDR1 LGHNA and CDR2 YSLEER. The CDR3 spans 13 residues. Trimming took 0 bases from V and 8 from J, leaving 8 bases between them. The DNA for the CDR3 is TGCGCCAGCAGCCAAGATATTTCGGATGAGCAGTTCTTC. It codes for CASSQDISDEQFF.

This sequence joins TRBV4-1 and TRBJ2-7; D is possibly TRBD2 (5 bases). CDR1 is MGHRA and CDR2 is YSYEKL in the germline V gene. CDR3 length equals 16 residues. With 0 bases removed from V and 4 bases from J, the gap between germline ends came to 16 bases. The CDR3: CASSQDMTGFTYEQYF. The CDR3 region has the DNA TGCGCCAGCAGCCAAGATATGACGGGGTTTACTTACGAGCAGTACTTC.

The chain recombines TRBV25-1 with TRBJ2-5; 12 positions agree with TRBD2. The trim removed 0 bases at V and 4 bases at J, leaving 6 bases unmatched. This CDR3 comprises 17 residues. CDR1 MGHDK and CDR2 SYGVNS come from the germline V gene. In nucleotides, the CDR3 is TGTGCCAGCAGTGAATACCGACTAGCGGGAGTCCTAGAGACCCAGTACTTC. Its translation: CASSEYRLAGVLETQYF.

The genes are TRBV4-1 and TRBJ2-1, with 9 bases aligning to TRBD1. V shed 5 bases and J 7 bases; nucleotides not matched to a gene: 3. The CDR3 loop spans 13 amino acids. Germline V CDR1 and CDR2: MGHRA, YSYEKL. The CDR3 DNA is TGCGCCAGCAGCGGGACAGGGCGGAATGAGCAGTTCTTC. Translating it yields CASSGTGRNEQFF.

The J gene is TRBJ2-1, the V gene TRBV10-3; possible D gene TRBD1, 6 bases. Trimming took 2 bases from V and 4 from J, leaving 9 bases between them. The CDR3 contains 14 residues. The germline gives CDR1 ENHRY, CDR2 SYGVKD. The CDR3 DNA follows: TGTGCCATCAGTGAGGAGCAGGGGTACAATGAGCAGTTCTTC. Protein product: CAISEEQGYNEQFF.

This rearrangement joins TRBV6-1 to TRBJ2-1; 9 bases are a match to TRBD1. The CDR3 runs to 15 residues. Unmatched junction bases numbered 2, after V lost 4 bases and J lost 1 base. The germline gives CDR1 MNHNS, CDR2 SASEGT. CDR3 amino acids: CASSVGQGSYNEQFF. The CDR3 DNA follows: TGTGCCAGCAGTGTCGGACAGGGGTCCTACAATGAGCAGTTCTTC.

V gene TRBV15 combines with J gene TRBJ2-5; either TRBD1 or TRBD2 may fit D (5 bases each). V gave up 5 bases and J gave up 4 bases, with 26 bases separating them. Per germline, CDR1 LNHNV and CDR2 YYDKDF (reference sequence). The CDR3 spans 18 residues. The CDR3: CATSRTTGTVGYVETQYF. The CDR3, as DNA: TGTGCCACCAGCCGAACTACCGGGACCGTTGGTTATGTAGAGACCCAGTACTTC.

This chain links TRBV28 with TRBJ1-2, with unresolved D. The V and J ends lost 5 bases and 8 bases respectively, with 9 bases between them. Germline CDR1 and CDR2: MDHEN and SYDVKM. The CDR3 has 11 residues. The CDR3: CASSPGWGYTF. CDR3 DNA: TGTGCCAGCAGTCCCGGGTGGGGCTACACCTTC.

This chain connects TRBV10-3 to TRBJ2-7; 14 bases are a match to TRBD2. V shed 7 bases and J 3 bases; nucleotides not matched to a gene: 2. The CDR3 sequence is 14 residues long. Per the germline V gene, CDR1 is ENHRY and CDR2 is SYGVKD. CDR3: CAITGTSGSYEQYF. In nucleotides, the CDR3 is TGTGCCATCACCGGGACTAGCGGGAGCTACGAGCAGTACTTC.

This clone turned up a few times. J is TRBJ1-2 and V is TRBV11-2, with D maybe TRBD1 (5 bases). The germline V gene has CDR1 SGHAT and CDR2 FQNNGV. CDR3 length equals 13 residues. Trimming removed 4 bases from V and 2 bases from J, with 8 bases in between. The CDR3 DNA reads TGTGCCAGCAGCTCCGACAGCAACTATGGCTACACCTTC. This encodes CASSSDSNYGYTF.

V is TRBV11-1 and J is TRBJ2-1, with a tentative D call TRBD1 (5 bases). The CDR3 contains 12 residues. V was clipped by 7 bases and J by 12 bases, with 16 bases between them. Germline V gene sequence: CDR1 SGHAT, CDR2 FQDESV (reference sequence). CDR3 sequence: CASTTQGVRQFF. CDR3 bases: TGTGCCAGCACCACCCAAGGGGTCCGGCAGTTCTTC.

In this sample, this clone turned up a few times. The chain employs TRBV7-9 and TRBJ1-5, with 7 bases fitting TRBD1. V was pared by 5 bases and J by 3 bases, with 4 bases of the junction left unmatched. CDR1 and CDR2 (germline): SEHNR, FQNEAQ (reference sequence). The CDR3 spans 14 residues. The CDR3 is CASSRTGPNQPQHF. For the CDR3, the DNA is TGTGCCAGCAGCCGGACAGGCCCCAATCAGCCCCAGCATTTT. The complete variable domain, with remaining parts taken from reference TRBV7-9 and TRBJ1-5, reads DTGVSQNPRHKITKRGQNVTFRCDPISEHNRLYWYRQTLGQGPEFLTYFQNEAQLEKSRLLSDRFSAERPKGSFSTLEIQRTEQGDSAMYLCASSRTGPNQPQHFGDGTRLSIL.